The TCR beta chain under discussion was sequenced for a study of cytomegalovirus exposure and HLA in healthy donors. Study context: The same platform as the approximately 730 first-cohort repertoires was used for the 100 to 150 validation repertoires, a later analysis reported. Study-level findings and limits: Rare TCR sequences predominated, though certain public TCRs were found in many donors. Researchers counted around 150 TCR beta chains as cytomegalovirus-associated.

The CDR3 is 17 residues long. The V and J ends lost 1 base and 4 bases respectively, with 20 bases between them. Germline-derived CDR1 and CDR2 are SGHDN and FVKESK. Here immunoSEQ multiplex PCR was the method, and the copy in TCRdb shows in-frame clones only, minus some. This table has around 190,000 clones, about 81% appearing once. On this clone: Its antigen remains unidentified.

The chain has TRBV14 and TRBJ2-7; possible D gene TRBD2, 5 bases. Sequencing used PBMCs. This TCR derives from a woman aged 25 to 39 in good health and CMV-seronegative. The CDR3 sequence: CASSQVAVVAQVYEQYF. Here the CDR3 DNA reads TGTGCCAGCAGCCAAGTCGCAGTCGTAGCGCAGGTTTACGAGCAGTACTTC.